This is a list of T cell receptor beta chains from one sample in a study of blood T cells in healthy people across ages. One entry per CDR3 protein, called by TCRdb with MiXCR from the 5' RACE reads. The data show around 1.5 million distinct CDR3 sequences, around 55% seen once. The sequencing sample was made of blood. These receptors were taken from a man in his late teens or twenties in good health. CDR3s include the opening cysteine and the closing phenylalanine or tryptophan. The D gene is left open where the match is weak. Size is omitted from some rows. Given values are once, few, many or a class for expanded clones.

D gene: TRBD1; clone size: NA; J gene: TRBJ2-7; V gene: TRBV7-2; CDR3 length: 15; CDR3 protein: CASSVAGTDSYEQYF; CDR3 DNA: TGTGCCAGCAGCGTCGCCGGGACAGACTCCTACGAGCAGTACTTC
D gene: NA; clone size: many; J gene: TRBJ2-5; V gene: TRBV6-5; CDR3 length: 13; CDR3 protein: CASSPSWFETQYF; CDR3 DNA: TGTGCCAGCTCACCGTCTTGGTTTGAGACCCAGTACTTC
D gene: NA; clone size: NA; J gene: TRBJ2-2; V gene: TRBV3-1; CDR3 length: 17; CDR3 protein: CASSQEMEAPRTGELFF; CDR3 DNA: TGTGCCAGCAGCCAAGAGATGGAGGCTCCGAGGACCGGGGAGCTGTTTTTT
D gene: NA; clone size: few; J gene: TRBJ1-5; V gene: TRBV20-1; CDR3 length: 14; CDR3 protein: CSAQDGISNQPQHF; CDR3 DNA: TGCAGTGCCCAGGACGGAATTAGCAATCAGCCCCAGCATTTT
D gene: NA; clone size: few; J gene: TRBJ2-1; V gene: TRBV20-1; CDR3 length: 12; CDR3 protein: CSAREIFNEQFF; CDR3 DNA: TGCAGTGCTAGAGAGATCTTCAATGAGCAGTTCTTC
D gene: TRBD1; clone size: NA; J gene: TRBJ1-4; V gene: TRBV20-1; CDR3 length: 13; CDR3 protein: CSARGTGHEKLFF; CDR3 DNA: TGCAGTGCTAGAGGGACAGGTCACGAAAAACTGTTTTTT
D gene: NA; clone size: NA; J gene: TRBJ1-3; V gene: TRBV25-1; CDR3 length: 13; CDR3 protein: CASSEYGGNTIYF; CDR3 DNA: TGTGCCAGCAGTGAATATGGGGGAAACACCATATATTTT
D gene: TRBD2; clone size: NA; J gene: TRBJ2-1; V gene: TRBV6-5; CDR3 length: 15; CDR3 protein: CASRRGGPTYNEQFF; CDR3 DNA: TGTGCCAGCAGGCGCGGGGGGCCCACTTACAATGAGCAGTTCTTC
D gene: NA; clone size: NA; J gene: TRBJ1-1; V gene: TRBV20-1; CDR3 length: 15; CDR3 protein: CSAREFGAGGTEAFF; CDR3 DNA: TGCAGTGCTAGAGAGTTCGGAGCCGGGGGGACTGAAGCTTTCTTT
D gene: NA; clone size: many; J gene: TRBJ2-7; V gene: TRBV20-1; CDR3 length: 13; CDR3 protein: CSASRDPFYEQYF; CDR3 DNA: TGCAGTGCTAGCAGGGACCCCTTTTACGAGCAGTACTTC
D gene: NA; clone size: few; J gene: TRBJ1-2; V gene: TRBV11-2; CDR3 length: 15; CDR3 protein: CASSLVLETAYGYTF; CDR3 DNA: TGTGCCAGCAGCTTAGTTTTAGAAACGGCCTATGGCTACACCTTC
D gene: NA; clone size: NA; J gene: TRBJ2-1; V gene: TRBV9; CDR3 length: 14; CDR3 protein: CASSVVGGFDEQFF; CDR3 DNA: TGTGCCAGCAGCGTAGTTGGGGGCTTCGATGAGCAGTTCTTC
D gene: NA; clone size: NA; J gene: TRBJ1-2; V gene: TRBV4-2; CDR3 length: 17; CDR3 protein: CASSRGGRTRINYGYTF; CDR3 DNA: TGTGCCAGCAGCCGAGGGGGTAGGACTCGCATCAACTATGGCTACACCTTC
D gene: NA; clone size: once; J gene: TRBJ2-1; V gene: TRBV28; CDR3 length: 15; CDR3 protein: CASSFRDNSYNEQFF; CDR3 DNA: TGTGCCAGCAGTTTCCGGGACAACTCCTACAATGAGCAGTTCTTC
D gene: NA; clone size: NA; J gene: TRBJ2-1; V gene: TRBV27; CDR3 length: 16; CDR3 protein: CASSFSRRSSYNEQFF; CDR3 DNA: TGTGCCAGCAGTTTTAGCCGCCGGAGCTCCTACAATGAGCAGTTCTTC
D gene: NA; clone size: NA; J gene: TRBJ2-6; V gene: TRBV19; CDR3 length: 17; CDR3 protein: CASSIAGGRSGANVLTF; CDR3 DNA: TGTGCCAGTAGTATAGCTGGGGGGCGCTCTGGGGCCAACGTCCTGACTTTC
D gene: TRBD1; clone size: NA; J gene: TRBJ1-1; V gene: TRBV10-3; CDR3 length: 15; CDR3 protein: CAISEPDRGDTEAFF; CDR3 DNA: TGTGCCATCAGTGAGCCTGACAGGGGTGATACTGAAGCTTTCTTT
D gene: NA; clone size: NA; J gene: TRBJ2-5; V gene: TRBV3-1; CDR3 length: 11; CDR3 protein: CASSQVFEQYF; CDR3 DNA: TGTGCCAGCAGCCAAGTCTTTGAGCAGTACTTC
D gene: TRBD2; clone size: NA; J gene: TRBJ2-1; V gene: TRBV4-1; CDR3 length: 14; CDR3 protein: CASSLSGGSNEQFF; CDR3 DNA: TGCGCCAGCAGCCTATCGGGAGGTAGCAATGAGCAGTTCTTC
D gene: NA; clone size: NA; J gene: TRBJ2-5; V gene: TRBV7-9; CDR3 length: 17; CDR3 protein: CASSKRDRPPYQETQYF; CDR3 DNA: TGTGCCAGCAGCAAACGAGACAGGCCGCCGTACCAAGAGACCCAGTACTTC
D gene: NA; clone size: NA; J gene: TRBJ1-2; V gene: TRBV6-4; CDR3 length: 13; CDR3 protein: CASSDLDIHSYTF; CDR3 DNA: TGTGCCAGCAGTGACTTAGACATTCATAGCTACACCTTC
D gene: NA; clone size: few; J gene: TRBJ2-2; V gene: TRBV7-9; CDR3 length: 16; CDR3 protein: CASSLSLAGNTGELFF; CDR3 DNA: TGTGCCAGCAGCTTATCTTTGGCGGGGAACACCGGGGAGCTGTTTTTT
D gene: NA; clone size: NA; J gene: TRBJ1-5; V gene: TRBV20-1; CDR3 length: 16; CDR3 protein: CSAIGWQRAGKEPQHF; CDR3 DNA: TGCAGTGCTATAGGCTGGCAGAGGGCAGGGAAGGAGCCCCAGCATTTT
D gene: NA; clone size: few; J gene: TRBJ2-7; V gene: TRBV10-3; CDR3 length: 14; CDR3 protein: CAISDETLLYEQYF; CDR3 DNA: TGTGCCATCAGTGATGAGACTCTCCTCTACGAGCAGTACTTC